This TCR beta chain emerged from a study of cytomegalovirus exposure and HLA in healthy donors. This clone has just one count. Primers included in the PCR were 60 Vbeta and 13 Jbeta primers. Produced via immunoSEQ multiplex PCR; TCRdb's table is partial and in-frame only. The sample comprises more than 85,000 clones, 69% of which are singletons, and approximately 5.4% rests with the top ten. After removal of 1 base from V and 4 bases from J, the junction contained 7 bases not matched to a gene. Germline V gene data show CDR1 as GTSNPN and CDR2 as SVGIG (reference sequence). This CDR3 is 16 amino acids long.

The genes are TRBV30 and TRBJ2-3, with 11 bases matching TRBD1. The sequencing sample was made of PBMCs. The clonotype was recovered from a woman between 70 and 85 years old in good health and CMV-seropositive. In nucleotides, the CDR3 is TGTGCCTGGAGTGGCCCCGGGACAGGGGGAGCAGATACGCAGTATTTT. Protein sequence: CAWSGPGTGGADTQYF.